These 26 T cell receptor beta chains originate from one sample sequenced in a study of cytomegalovirus exposure and HLA in healthy donors. It was with 60 Vbeta and 13 Jbeta primers that the PCR ran. Here immunoSEQ multiplex PCR was the method, and the copy in TCRdb shows in-frame clones only, minus some. The table shows 130,000 or so clones, with approximately 77% occurring only once. Sequencing was carried out using PBMCs. The receptor set was obtained from a young man in good health and CMV-seronegative.

V usage is TRBV11-2 and J usage is TRBJ1-1, with D perhaps TRBD1 (5 bases). Germline V lookup: CDR1 SGHAT, CDR2 FQNNGV. The V gene lost 3 bases and the J gene lost 2 bases, with 16 bases spanning the gap. This CDR3 is 16 amino acids long. CDR3 DNA: TGTGCCAGCAGCTTCGACCTTGGGGCGGGAAACACTGAAGCTTTCTTT. It specifies CASSFDLGAGNTEAFF.

This clone is classed as medium-sized. V and J are TRBV5-1 and TRBJ1-4, with 7 bases identical to TRBD1. V dropped 4 bases and J dropped 2; count of bases not matched to a gene: 5. The CDR3 runs 15 residues. Germline lookup yields CDR1 SGHRS and CDR2 YFSETQ. CDR3 bases: TGCGCCAGCAGCCTGCTAGGGGGCACTAATGAAAAACTGTTTTTT. Translation: CASSLLGGTNEKLFF.

V is TRBV5-1 and J is TRBJ2-1; D gene uncertain. Trimming took 0 bases from V and 7 from J, leaving 11 bases between them. CDR1 is SGHRS, CDR2 YFSETQ, per germline. The CDR3 is 14 residues long. The CDR3 DNA reads TGCGCCAGCAGCTTGGACGGCAGGATGAATGAGCAGTTCTTC. It encodes CASSLDGRMNEQFF. Looking up the rest from reference TRBV5-1 and TRBJ2-1 gives the full variable domain: KAGVTQTPRYLIKTRGQQVTLSCSPISGHRSVSWYQQTPGQGLQFLFEYFSETQRNKGNFPGRFSGRQFSNSRSEMNVSTLELGDSALYLCASSLDGRMNEQFFGPGTRLTVL.

The chain employs TRBV6-5 and TRBJ2-4; 9 nucleotides align to TRBD1. CDR3 size: 14 residues. Germline loops: CDR1 MNHEY, CDR2 SVGAGI. Trimming removed 6 bases from V and 4 bases from J; junction bases left unmatched: 4. The CDR3 region has the DNA TGTGCCAGCAGGCTCGGACAGGGGAAAAACATTCAGTACTTC. It translates to CASRLGQGKNIQYF.

There are a few counts of this clone. J is TRBJ1-2 and V is TRBV6-6; possible D gene TRBD1, 6 bases. CDR1 and CDR2 (germline): MNHNY, SVGAGI (reference sequence). V was cut by 4 bases and J by 2 bases, with 8 bases left in between. This CDR3 has 13 amino acids. The CDR3 loop reads CASSLQGNYGYTF. The DNA of the CDR3 is TGTGCCAGCAGTTTGCAGGGGAACTATGGCTACACCTTC.

The rearrangement joins TRBV19 to TRBJ2-3; TRBD2 agrees at 11 bases. Germline values: CDR1 LNHDA, CDR2 SQIVND (reference sequence). Trimming took 5 bases from V and 6 from J; bases not matched to a gene: 10. The CDR3 sequence is 16 residues long. The CDR3 nucleotides are TGTGCCAGTAGTTCCCTAGCGGGGGGTCTAGCGGATACGCAGTATTTT. Its translation is CASSSLAGGLADTQYF.

The chain couples TRBV4-1 to TRBJ2-5; 10 bases line up with TRBD2. Germline values: CDR1 MGHRA, CDR2 YSYEKL. Germline trimming cut 4 bases from V and 4 bases from J; bases unmatched to any gene: 9. This CDR3 is 16 amino acids long. The CDR3 bases are TGCGCCAGCAGCCCGTCCCCTACTAGCGGGGTAGAGACCCAGTACTTC. Its translation is CASSPSPTSGVETQYF.

This chain links TRBV2 with TRBJ2-7; D possibly corresponds to TRBD1 (6 bases). Between the trimmed V and J ends, which lost 6 bases and 0 bases, there was a span of 12 bases. This CDR3 contains 14 residues. Per germline, CDR1 SNHLY and CDR2 FYNNEI. The CDR3 loop reads CASRPDSFSYEQYF. The CDR3 region has the DNA TGTGCCAGCAGGCCGGACAGCTTCTCCTACGAGCAGTACTTC. The full variable domain, completed using reference TRBV2 and TRBJ2-7, is EPEVTQTPSHQVTQMGQEVILRCVPISNHLYFYWYRQILGQKVEFLVSFYNNEISEKSEIFDDQFSVERPDGSNFTLKIRSTKLEDSAMYFCASRPDSFSYEQYFGPGTRLTVT.

The chain couples TRBV6-5 to TRBJ1-1, with 10 positions matching TRBD1. CDR1 and CDR2 from the germline V gene are MNHEY and SVGAGI. The J segment lost 4 bases and the V segment lost 5 bases, leaving 4 bases of the junction unmatched. The length of the CDR3 is 14 residues. CDR3 nucleotide sequence: TGTGCCAGCAGTAGACAGGGGGCGGGCACTGAAGCTTTCTTT. It yields the protein CASSRQGAGTEAFF.

The rearrangement links TRBV7-9 to TRBJ1-2; D might be TRBD1 (5 bases). The germline V gene has CDR1 SEHNR and CDR2 FQNEAQ (reference sequence). CDR3 length: 14 residues. V lost 2 bases and J lost 5, with 12 bases in between. In DNA form, the CDR3 reads TGTGCCAGCAGCTTAAAAACAGGTCCGTATGGCTACACCTTC. Protein product: CASSLKTGPYGYTF.

In its sample, this clone was seen a few times. J is TRBJ2-1 and V is TRBV19; 10 nucleotides align to TRBD2. Germline-derived CDR1 and CDR2 are LNHDA and SQIVND (reference sequence). Trimming removed 4 bases from V and 3 bases from J; junction bases left unmatched: 3. The CDR3 is 15 residues long. The chain's CDR3 is CASSNQRGGYNEQFF. DNA for the CDR3: TGTGCCAGTAGTAACCAGCGGGGGGGCTACAATGAGCAGTTCTTC.

As DNA, the CDR3 is TGTGCCAGTCGGACAGAGCTGAACACTGAAGCTTTCTTT. Protein sequence: CASRTELNTEAFF. The chain links TRBV19 to TRBJ1-1; D might be TRBD1 (6 bases). The germline gives CDR1 LNHDA, CDR2 SQIVND (reference sequence). V lost 8 bases and J lost 0, with 10 bases in between. The CDR3 runs to 13 residues.

This chain uses TRBV5-5 with TRBJ2-3; possibly TRBD1 for D (6 bases). V lost 3 bases and J 2 bases, leaving 10 bases between the germline ends. CDR3 length: 14 amino acids. The germline CDR1 and CDR2 sequences are SGHKS and YYEKEE (reference sequence). CDR3 protein: CASSSDSTTDTQYF. The CDR3 DNA follows: TGTGCCAGCAGCTCGGACAGCACCACAGATACGCAGTATTTT.

The rearrangement links TRBV2 to TRBJ1-3, with D perhaps matching TRBD1 (5 bases). The ends were cut back, 4 bases at V and 0 bases at J, with 10 bases in the middle. Looked up from germline, CDR1 is SNHLY and CDR2 is FYNNEI. The CDR3 spans 15 residues. The CDR3 DNA sequence: TGTGCCAGCAGTGTACAGGCCGGCTCTGGAAACACCATATATTTT. Translation: CASSVQAGSGNTIYF.

The chain combines TRBV5-6 with TRBJ1-2; D is undetermined. The CDR3 length is 14 residues. Per germline, CDR1 SGHDT and CDR2 YYEEEE. The germline V and J ends were trimmed by 0 bases and 2 bases, with 8 bases remaining between them. The CDR3 nucleotides read TGTGCCAGCAGCTTGGAACGGAGGAACTATGGCTACACCTTC. This codes for CASSLERRNYGYTF.

The CDR3 here is CASTPGYEQYF. In DNA, the CDR3 is TGTGCCAGCACCCCGGGGTACGAGCAGTACTTC. V and J are TRBV7-9 and TRBJ2-7; tentatively, D is TRBD2 (5 bases). V was cut by 7 bases and J by 4 bases, with 8 bases left in between. CDR1 SEHNR and CDR2 FQNEAQ come from the germline V gene (reference sequence). The CDR3 loop spans 11 amino acids.

The CDR3 loop is CASSDGGGGTDTQYF. Written as DNA, the CDR3 is TGTGCCAGCAGTGATGGGGGGGGAGGAACAGATACGCAGTATTTT. This chain links TRBV2 with TRBJ2-3; 7 nucleotides align to TRBD2. The junction had 6 bases not matched to a gene; V was cut back by 3 bases and J by 3 bases. From germline, CDR1 is SNHLY and CDR2 FYNNEI. The CDR3 runs to 15 residues.

The chain is built from TRBV2 and TRBJ1-5; 7 nucleotides match TRBD1. Germline CDR1 SNHLY, CDR2 FYNNEI. V shed 4 bases, J shed 6 bases, and the junction held 6 bases outside the gene matches. The CDR3 covers 14 residues. Here the CDR3 DNA reads TGTGCCAGCAGTGTCGGAGGGGGCGGTCAGCCCCAGCATTTT. Its translation is CASSVGGGGQPQHF.

The chain links TRBV27 to TRBJ1-2, with 7 bases lining up with TRBD1. Germline values: CDR1 MNHEY, CDR2 SMNVEV (reference sequence). V dropped 5 bases and J dropped 4; count of bases not matched to a gene: 10. CDR3 length equals 15 residues. The CDR3 is CASSPQDRNVYGYTF. CDR3 in DNA: TGTGCCAGCAGTCCGCAGGACAGGAATGTCTATGGCTACACCTTC.

This clone was seen more than once but under ten times. The chain recombines TRBV4-3 with TRBJ1-1; D gene ambiguous. CDR1 and CDR2 (germline): LGHNA, YSLEER. This CDR3 is 15 amino acids long. Deletions cut 0 bases from V and 0 bases from J, with 8 bases between. CDR3 sequence (DNA): TGCGCCAGCAGCCAAGAGCGGCAGCTGAACACTGAAGCTTTCTTT. This encodes CASSQERQLNTEAFF.

In regard to this clone: One end of the junction does not line up with germline, which may come from a read error. The chain employs TRBV4-2 and TRBJ1-1, with D possibly TRBD1 on 5 matching bases. The CDR3 runs 13 residues. Germline CDR1 LGHNA, CDR2 YNFKEQ. The CDR3 nucleotides read TGTGCCAGCAGCCTCCAGGGCGAGTCGGGAGGTCTCTTT. This gives the protein CASSLQGESGGLF.

In this sample, this clone turned up a few times. The V and J genes are TRBV2 and TRBJ1-1; 10 positions agree with TRBD1. The CDR3 length is 16 residues. The V segment lost 5 bases and the J segment 1 base; nucleotides outside the gene matches: 7. The germline V gene has CDR1 SNHLY and CDR2 FYNNEI. CDR3 sequence (DNA): TGTGCCAGCAGTCCCAGACAGGGGGCTTGGAACACTGAAGCTTTCTTT. Its protein is CASSPRQGAWNTEAFF.

The chain joins TRBV6-6 to TRBJ1-1; no firm D call. The CDR3 length is 15 residues. CDR1 is MNHNY and CDR2 is SVGAGI in the germline V gene (reference sequence). The V end lost 5 bases, the J end lost 1 base, and 14 bases lay between the germline ends. CDR3 bases: TGTGCCAGCAGTACGGAGGGCAGTGCGAACACTGAAGCTTTCTTT. This gives the protein CASSTEGSANTEAFF.

The chain joins TRBV7-6 to TRBJ1-6; 9 bases are a match to TRBD1. V was clipped by 7 bases and J by 7 bases; unmatched bases: 8. This CDR3 has 15 amino acids. Looked up from germline, CDR1 is SGHVS and CDR2 is FNYEAQ. CDR3 residues: CASKEGTGKNSPLHF. The CDR3 nucleotides are TGTGCCAGCAAGGAGGGGACAGGGAAAAATTCACCCCTCCACTTT.

The J gene is TRBJ1-2, the V gene TRBV27; D unclear. CDR3 length equals 15 residues. Germline assignment: CDR1 MNHEY and CDR2 SMNVEV (reference sequence). The germline V and J ends were trimmed by 7 bases and 1 base, with 16 bases remaining between them. Written as DNA, the CDR3 is TGTGCCAGCACCCCTCGGCAGGCTGGTAACTATGGCTACACCTTC. Its protein is CASTPRQAGNYGYTF.

V usage is TRBV6-5 and J usage is TRBJ2-7; 11 nucleotides line up with TRBD1. Germline CDR1 MNHEY, CDR2 SVGAGI. J was trimmed by 5 bases and V by 6 bases; bases with no gene match: 6. The length of the CDR3 is 14 residues. This CDR3 is CASSRDRGSHEQYF. In nucleotides, the CDR3 is TGTGCCAGCAGCCGGGACAGGGGGTCCCACGAGCAGTACTTC.